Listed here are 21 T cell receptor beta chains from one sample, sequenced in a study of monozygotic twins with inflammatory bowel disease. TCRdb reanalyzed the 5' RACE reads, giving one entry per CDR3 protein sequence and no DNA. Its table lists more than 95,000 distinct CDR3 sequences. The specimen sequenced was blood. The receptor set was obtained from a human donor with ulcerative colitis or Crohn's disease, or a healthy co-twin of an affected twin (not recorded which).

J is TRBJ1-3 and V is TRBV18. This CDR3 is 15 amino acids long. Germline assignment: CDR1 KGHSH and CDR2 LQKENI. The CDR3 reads CASSLREYSMDTIYF.

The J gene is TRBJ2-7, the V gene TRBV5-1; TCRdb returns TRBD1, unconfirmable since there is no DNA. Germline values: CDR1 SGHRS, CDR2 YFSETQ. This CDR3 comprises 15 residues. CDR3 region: CASSLEGRGSYEQYF.

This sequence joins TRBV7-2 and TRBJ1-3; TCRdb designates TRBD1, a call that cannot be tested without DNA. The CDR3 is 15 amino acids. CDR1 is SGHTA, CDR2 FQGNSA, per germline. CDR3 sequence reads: CASSHLQGKRNTIYF.

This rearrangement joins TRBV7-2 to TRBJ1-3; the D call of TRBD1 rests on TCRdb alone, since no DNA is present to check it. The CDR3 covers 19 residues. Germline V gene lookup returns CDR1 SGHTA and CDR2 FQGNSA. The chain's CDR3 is CASSSKEPGGFSFGNTIYF.

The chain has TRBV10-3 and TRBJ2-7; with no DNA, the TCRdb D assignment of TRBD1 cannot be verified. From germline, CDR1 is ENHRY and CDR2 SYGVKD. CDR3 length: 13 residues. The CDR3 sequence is CAISGQGAVEQYF.

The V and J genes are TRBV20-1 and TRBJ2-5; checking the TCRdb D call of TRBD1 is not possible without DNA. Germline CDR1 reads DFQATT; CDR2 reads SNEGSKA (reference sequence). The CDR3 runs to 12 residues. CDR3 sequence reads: CSARPGEETQYF.

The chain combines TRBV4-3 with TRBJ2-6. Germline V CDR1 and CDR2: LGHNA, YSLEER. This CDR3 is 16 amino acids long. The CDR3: CASSQASTTGANVLTF.

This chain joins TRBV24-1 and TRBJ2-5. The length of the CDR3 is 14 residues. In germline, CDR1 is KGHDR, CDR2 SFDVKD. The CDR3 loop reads CATSETDPTETQYF.

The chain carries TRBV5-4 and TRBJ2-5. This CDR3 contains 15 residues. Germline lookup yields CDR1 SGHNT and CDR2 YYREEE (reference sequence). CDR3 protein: CASSSPAVRRETQYF.

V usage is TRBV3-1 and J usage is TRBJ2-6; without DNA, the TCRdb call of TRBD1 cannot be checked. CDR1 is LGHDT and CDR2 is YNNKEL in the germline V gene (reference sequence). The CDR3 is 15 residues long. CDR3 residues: CASSPRGPGANVLTF. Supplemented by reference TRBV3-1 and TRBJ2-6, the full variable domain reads DTAVSQTPKYLVTQMGNDKSIKCEQNLGHDTMYWYKQDSKKFLKIMFSYNNKELIINETVPNRFSPKSPDKAHLNLHINSLELGDSAVYFCASSPRGPGANVLTFGAGSRLTVL.

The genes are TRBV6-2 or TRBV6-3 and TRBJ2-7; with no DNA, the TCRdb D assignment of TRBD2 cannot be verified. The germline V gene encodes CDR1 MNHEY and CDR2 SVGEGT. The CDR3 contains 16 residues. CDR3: CASSYFSHIRSYEQYF.

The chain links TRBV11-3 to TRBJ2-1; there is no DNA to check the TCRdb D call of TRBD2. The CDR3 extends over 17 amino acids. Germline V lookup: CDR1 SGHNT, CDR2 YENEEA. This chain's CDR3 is CASSSSSGRAVPAEQFF.

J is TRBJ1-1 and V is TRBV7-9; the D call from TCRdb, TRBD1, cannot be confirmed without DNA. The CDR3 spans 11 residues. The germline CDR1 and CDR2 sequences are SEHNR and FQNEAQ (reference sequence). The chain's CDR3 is CASTGASEAFF.

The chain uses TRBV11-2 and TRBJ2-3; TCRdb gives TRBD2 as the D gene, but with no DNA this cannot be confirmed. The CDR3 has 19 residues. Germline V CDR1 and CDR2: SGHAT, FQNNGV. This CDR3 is CASSLEARLAGGPGDTQYF.

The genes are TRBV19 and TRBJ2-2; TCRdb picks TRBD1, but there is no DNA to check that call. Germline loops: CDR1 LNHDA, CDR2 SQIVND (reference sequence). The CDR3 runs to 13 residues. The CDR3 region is CASSVTGAGELFF.

The chain's CDR3 is CASSYYRENYEQYF. The chain recombines TRBV6-2 or TRBV6-3 with TRBJ2-7; the TCRdb D gene call, TRBD1, has no DNA to confirm it. CDR1 is MNHEY, CDR2 SVGEGT, per germline. The CDR3 length is 14 residues.

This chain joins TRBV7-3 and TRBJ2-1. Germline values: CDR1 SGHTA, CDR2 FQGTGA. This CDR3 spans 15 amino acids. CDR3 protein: CASSLFREPYNEQFF.

CDR3 protein: CASSRTGYEQFF. The genes are TRBV12-3 or TRBV12-4 and TRBJ2-1; the D call of TRBD1 rests on TCRdb alone, since no DNA is present to check it. The CDR3 is made up of 12 amino acids.

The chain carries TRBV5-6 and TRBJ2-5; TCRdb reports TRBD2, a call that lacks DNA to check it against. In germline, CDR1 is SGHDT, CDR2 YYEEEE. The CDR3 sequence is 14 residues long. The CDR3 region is CASRVTSGQETQYF.

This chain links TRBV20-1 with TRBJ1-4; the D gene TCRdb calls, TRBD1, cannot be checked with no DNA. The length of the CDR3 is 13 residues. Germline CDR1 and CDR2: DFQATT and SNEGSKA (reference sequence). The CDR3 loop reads CSAPTGLDEKLFF.

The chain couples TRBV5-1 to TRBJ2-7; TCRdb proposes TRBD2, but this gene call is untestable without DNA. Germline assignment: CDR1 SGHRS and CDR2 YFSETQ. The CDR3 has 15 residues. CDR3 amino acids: CASSLDLAGVGEQYF.